One TCR beta chain is described in this entry. Its antigen is unidentified. This specimen comes from a study of cytomegalovirus exposure and HLA in healthy donors. Study findings and constraints: Three chains tied to CMV proved CMV antigen-specific in vitro. Common viral pathogens seemed to be connected with several of the most significant clusters, according to a later analysis.

In germline, CDR1 is SGHDT, CDR2 YYEEEE. Trimming took 0 bases from V and 7 from J; bases not matched to a gene: 7. This CDR3 spans 16 amino acids. A multiplex PCR was run with 60 Vbeta primers and 13 Jbeta primers. Repertoires were generated with immunoSEQ multiplex PCR, while TCRdb's copy carries only in-frame clones and drops some. Its clone listing holds approximately 75,000 clones. The V gene is TRBV5-6, the J gene TRBJ2-2; TRBD1 agrees at 9 bases. This receptor was taken from a boy between 10 and 17 years old in good health and CMV-seronegative. Material for sequencing was PBMCs. The DNA for the CDR3 is TGTGCCAGCAGCTTGGTTTTGACAGGGGGTGTCGGGGAGCTGTTTTTT. It translates to CASSLVLTGGVGELFF.